The source of this TCR beta chain is a study of cytotoxic CD8 clonotypes in ibrutinib-treated CLL. Study overall: Researchers reported over 9 relapsed/refractory and about 15 treatment-naive patients, around 17 of them IGHV unmutated. By median 68 months, 12 had progressed and around 14 stayed remitted; responses had been 2 complete and approximately 24 partial. Study observations and caveats: On treatment, the uncommon public clonotypes contracted or remained stable.

Trimming took off 4 bases at V and 4 bases at J, with 21 bases between the two ends. The CDR3 loop spans 16 amino acids. In germline, CDR1 is SGHRS, CDR2 YFSETQ. TCRdb keeps only in-frame clones here, not all; method: immunoSEQ multiplex PCR. This table has some 130,000 clones, about 75% appearing once. About this clone: Its cognate antigen is unknown.

This receptor was taken from a human donor with chronic lymphocytic leukemia. The sequencing here drew on PBMCs, taken after 24 months of ibrutinib treatment. The chain employs TRBV5-1 and TRBJ2-7, with D possibly TRBD1 on 8 matching bases. The CDR3 sequence is CASSRGQGGGSYEQYF. The CDR3 DNA reads as TGCGCCAGCAGCCGCGGACAGGGCGGGGGATCATACGAGCAGTACTTC.